Listed below are T cell receptor beta chains from one sample, sequenced in a study of shared clonotypes between healthy human individuals. Some clones are missing from TCRdb's copy, which holds only in-frame ones; the method was immunoSEQ multiplex PCR. The sample consists of some 1.5 million clones, over 95% of them appearing once. The specimen sequenced was naive CD4+ T cells sorted from blood. The receptors shown here come from a man aged 30 to 45 in good health. CDR3s leave out the opening cysteine and the closing phenylalanine or tryptophan. Fields, in order: J gene, D gene, V gene, CDR3 protein. D genes are given only for firm matches.

TRBJ2-1,TRBD2,TRBV9,ASSPRLAGTTSSYNEQF
TRBJ2-1,TRBD2,TRBV19,ASSFPFSGRAYNEQF
TRBJ2-1,TRBD2,TRBV7-3,ASSSRLAAYNEQF
TRBJ2-1,TRBD2,TRBV7-2,ASSLSGTSGRNEQF
TRBJ2-1,TRBD2,TRBV7-3,ASSRSGGSYSYNEQF
TRBJ1-5,TRBD1,TRBV28,ASSADRGSNQPQH
TRBJ2-7,TRBD1,TRBV5-1,ASSKDRGSGEQY
TRBJ2-2,-,TRBV4-2,ASSQYRAAGELF
TRBJ2-7,-,TRBV20-1,SARIPGEQY
TRBJ2-1,-,TRBV29-1,SAGRANEQF
TRBJ2-1,-,TRBV5-1,ASSLVAGLQF
TRBJ2-7,TRBD1,TRBV7-6,ASSLDLDRGYEQY
TRBJ2-1,-,TRBV5-3,ASSLGSSSYNEQF
TRBJ1-2,-,TRBV21-1,ASSKATPPHRYGYT
TRBJ1-5,-,TRBV27,ASKRMDAYSNQPQH
TRBJ2-7,-,TRBV28,ASSRYTSSSYEQY
TRBJ1-1,-,TRBV14,ASSQDRFGTEAF
TRBJ2-1,-,TRBV7-2,ASSQEFWPF
TRBJ1-1,TRBD1,TRBV5-1,ASRPSTGLNTEAF
TRBJ1-5,TRBD1,TRBV9,ASSERGGQGQPQH
TRBJ2-7,-,TRBV10-1,ASSESILDEQY
TRBJ2-7,-,TRBV6-1,ASSPIAGVPYEQY
TRBJ1-2,-,TRBV23-1,ASSPYWFHGANYGYT
TRBJ2-1,TRBD1,TRBV27,ASSLGQGVGREQF
TRBJ1-2,TRBD1,TRBV18,ASSPASGTDYGYT
TRBJ2-7,TRBD2,TRBV5-4,ASSSGLAVDYEQY
TRBJ1-2,-,TRBV18,ASSPSPEVDYT
TRBJ2-5,TRBD1,TRBV7-2,ASSADRFQETQY
TRBJ2-4,TRBD1,TRBV30,AFDRGESNIQY
TRBJ2-7,TRBD2,TRBV4-1,ASSPPTSGPTYEQY
TRBJ2-3,-,TRBV7-9,ASSPLRGFGTDTQY
TRBJ1-2,-,TRBV14,ASSRGHLSRDGYT
TRBJ2-5,-,TRBV5-1,ASSLSGDQETQY
TRBJ1-4,-,TRBV5-6,ASSVPGTQNEKLF
TRBJ2-5,-,TRBV12-5,ASGLSALGGAQETQY
TRBJ2-7,-,TRBV7-8,ASSLEITQTKTYEQY
TRBJ2-7,-,TRBV4-2,ASSQAGLDREQY
TRBJ1-5,TRBD1,TRBV18,ASSPGTGNQPQH
TRBJ2-1,-,TRBV10-2,ASKWDNEQF
TRBJ1-5,-,TRBV28,ASVPGRRRNSNQPQH
TRBJ2-5,TRBD2,TRBV2,ASSERLAGAETQY
TRBJ1-1,TRBD1,TRBV7-8,ASSIRGPGRNTEAF
TRBJ2-1,-,TRBV14,ASSRTRNEQF
TRBJ1-2,-,TRBV28,ASSKQGGSRGYT
TRBJ1-5,-,TRBV5-8,ASRPLAGTGDQPQH
TRBJ1-2,TRBD1,TRBV10-1,ASSSDRERGYT
TRBJ2-1,-,TRBV20-1,SARGHNEQF
TRBJ2-7,-,TRBV11-2,ASSLGPSAGEQY
TRBJ1-2,-,TRBV20-1,SGAGIYGYT
TRBJ2-7,TRBD1,TRBV7-2,ASSQIRDRGPLGQY
TRBJ1-2,-,TRBV5-6,ASSLGGLGYGYT
TRBJ2-3,TRBD2,TRBV6-1,ASSALAGGTTDTQY
TRBJ2-1,TRBD2,TRBV9,ASSATSGRIPYNEQF
TRBJ2-2,TRBD2,TRBV28,ASSPPPSGANSNTGELF
TRBJ2-1,TRBD2,TRBV5-1,ASSPPVVAGNEQF
TRBJ2-7,-,TRBV5-4,ASSFWAAPYEQY
TRBJ2-1,-,TRBV5-1,ASSFSGVNYNEQF